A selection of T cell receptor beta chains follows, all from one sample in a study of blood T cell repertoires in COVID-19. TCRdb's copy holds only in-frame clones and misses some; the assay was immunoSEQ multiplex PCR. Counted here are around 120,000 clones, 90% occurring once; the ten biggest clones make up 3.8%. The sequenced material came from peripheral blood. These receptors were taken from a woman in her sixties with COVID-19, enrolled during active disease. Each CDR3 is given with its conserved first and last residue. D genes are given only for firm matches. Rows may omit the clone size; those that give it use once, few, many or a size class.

TGTGCCAGCAGCCAACCCTCAGGGAACACTGAAGCTTTCTTT CASSQPSGNTEAFF TRBJ1-1 . TRBV3-1/TRBV3-2 .
TGTGCCAGCAGCTTAACAGCGCTAGCGGGGGGGATATGGAACGAGCAGTTCTTC CASSLTALAGGIWNEQFF TRBJ2-1 . TRBV7-3 TRBD2
TGCGCCAGCAGTCCCTATACGAGGAAGGAGGGGTCCGGGAACTATGGCTACACCTTC CASSPYTRKEGSGNYGYTF TRBJ1-2 few TRBV23-1 .
TGCGCCAGCAGCCAAGAGAAGGTACAGGGGGCCAAACTGTTTTTT CASSQEKVQGAKLFF TRBJ1-4 . TRBV4-3 TRBD1
TGTGCCACCAGCAGAGACTACGACAATGAGCAGTTCTTC CATSRDYDNEQFF TRBJ2-1 . TRBV15 .
TGTGCCAGCAGTCTTGGACAGGGAATAAACTCCTACAATGAGCAGTTCTTC CASSLGQGINSYNEQFF TRBJ2-1 . TRBV11-3 TRBD1
TGTGCCATTAGCGGGGGATCAAATCAGCCCCAGCATTTT CAISGGSNQPQHF TRBJ1-5 . TRBV12-3/TRBV12-4 .
TGTGCCAGCAGCTCAGGGGAACAGGGGGTGCGTGGGGCCAACGTCCTGACTTTC CASSSGEQGVRGANVLTF TRBJ2-6 few TRBV7-2 TRBD1
TGTGCCAGCAGCTTGTCGTCTTACACTGAAGCTTTCTTT CASSLSSYTEAFF TRBJ1-1 . TRBV5-6 .
TGTGCCAGCATCCTAGGAGTAGGGGTGGATGGCTACACCTTC CASILGVGVDGYTF TRBJ1-2 . TRBV6-5 .
TGCGCCAGCAGCCAAGATCACGGGACAGCCTATTATAGCAATCAGCCCCAGCATTTT CASSQDHGTAYYSNQPQHF TRBJ1-5 once TRBV4-3 TRBD1
TGTGCCAGTAGCAGTACCGGGGCCAACGTCCTGACTTTC CASSSTGANVLTF TRBJ2-6 . TRBV19 .
TGTGCCAGCAGGGGGGACAGGGGCTCTGGAAACACCATATATTTT CASRGDRGSGNTIYF TRBJ1-3 . TRBV2 TRBD1
TGTGCCAGAAGCTTCGGGACTAGCGGGCGAACAGATACGCAGTATTTT CARSFGTSGRTDTQYF TRBJ2-3 once TRBV5-3 TRBD2
TGTGCCAGCAAACAGGGGAATTTAGCCTACGAGCAGTACTTC CASKQGNLAYEQYF TRBJ2-7 . TRBV6-5 TRBD1
TGTGCCATCCAATCGGGAGGGGGCAGGAACACCGGGGAGCTGTTTTTT CAIQSGGGRNTGELFF TRBJ2-2 . TRBV10-3 .
TGTGCCAGCAGCTCCGGGACAGGGAACACCGGGGAGCTGTTTTTT CASSSGTGNTGELFF TRBJ2-2 . TRBV11-3 TRBD1
TGTGCCAAGAGGGGACTAGTCACAGATACGCAGTATTTT CAKRGLVTDTQYF TRBJ2-3 once TRBV2 TRBD2
TGTGCCAGCAGGCGAGACAGCACTAGCACAGATACGCAGTATTTT CASRRDSTSTDTQYF TRBJ2-3 . TRBV2 .
TGTGCCAGCTCACGGGACAGGGGGCCTCAGCCCCAGCATTTT CASSRDRGPQPQHF TRBJ1-5 . TRBV18 TRBD1
TGTGCCAGCAGCTTAGGGAGCTACGAGCAGTACTTC CASSLGSYEQYF TRBJ2-7 . TRBV7-2 .
TGTGCCAGCAGTCCGGCGGGACAGGGGGCGGATGAGCAGTACTTC CASSPAGQGADEQYF TRBJ2-7 . TRBV27 TRBD1
TGTGCCAGCAGCTTGGGACAGGTTCTTAATGAAAAACTGTTTTTT CASSLGQVLNEKLFF TRBJ1-4 . TRBV7-2 TRBD1
TGTGCCAGCAGCTTACCGACAGGGAGGAACTATGGCTACACCTTC CASSLPTGRNYGYTF TRBJ1-2 . TRBV7-9 TRBD1
TGTGCCAGCAGCTTAACAACCTATGGCTACACCTTC CASSLTTYGYTF TRBJ1-2 once TRBV7-2 .
TGTGCCAGCAGTCCGGGACAGGGGGTTGTTTCGGGCACAGATACGCAGTATTTT CASSPGQGVVSGTDTQYF TRBJ2-3 few TRBV27 TRBD1
TGTGCCAGCAGCTTAAACAGGGGCGTACGAATGGAGACCCAGTACTTC CASSLNRGVRMETQYF TRBJ2-5 . TRBV7-2 TRBD1
TGTGCCAGCAGTTACCCCGACGGGAACTCCTACGAGCAGTACTTC CASSYPDGNSYEQYF TRBJ2-7 . TRBV6-2/TRBV6-3 .
TGCGCCAGCAGCTTGACTAGCGGGGGGCAAGAGACCCAGTACTTC CASSLTSGGQETQYF TRBJ2-5 . TRBV5-1 TRBD2
TGTGCCAGCAGTTTATCGGTGCGGGTTCGCAACGAGCAGTACTTC CASSLSVRVRNEQYF TRBJ2-7 . TRBV28 .
TGTGCCAGTGCCACAGGGGGCGACACCGGGGAGCTGTTTTTT CASATGGDTGELFF TRBJ2-2 . TRBV19 TRBD1